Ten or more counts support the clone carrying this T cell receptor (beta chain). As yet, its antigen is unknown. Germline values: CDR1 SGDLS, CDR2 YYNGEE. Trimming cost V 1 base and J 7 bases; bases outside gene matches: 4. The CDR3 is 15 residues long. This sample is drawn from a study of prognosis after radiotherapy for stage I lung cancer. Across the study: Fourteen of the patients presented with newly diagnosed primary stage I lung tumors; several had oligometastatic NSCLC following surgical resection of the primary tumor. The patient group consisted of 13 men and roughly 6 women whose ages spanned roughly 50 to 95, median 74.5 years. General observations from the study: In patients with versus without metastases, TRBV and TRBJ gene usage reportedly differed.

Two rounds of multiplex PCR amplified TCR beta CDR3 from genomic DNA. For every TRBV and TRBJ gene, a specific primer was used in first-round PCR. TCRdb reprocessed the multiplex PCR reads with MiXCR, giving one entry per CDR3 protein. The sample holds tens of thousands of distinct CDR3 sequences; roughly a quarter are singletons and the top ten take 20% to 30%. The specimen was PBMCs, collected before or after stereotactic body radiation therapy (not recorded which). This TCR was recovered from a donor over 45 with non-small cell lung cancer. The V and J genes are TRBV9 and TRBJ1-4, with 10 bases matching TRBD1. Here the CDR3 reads CASSVRGQGIEKLFF. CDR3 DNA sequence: TGTGCCAGCAGCGTAAGGGGACAGGGGATTGAAAAACTGTTTTTT.